Below are 23 T cell receptor beta chains sequenced from a single sample in a study of T cell responses to AZD1222 COVID-19 vaccine. Assay: immunoSEQ multiplex PCR; the TCRdb copy retains only in-frame clones and omits some. The sample lists over 150,000 clones, about 93% occurring once. The starting material was peripheral blood, obtained 28 days after the second dose of the MenACWY control vaccine. The receptors originated from an adult who received the MenACWY meningococcal vaccine as a control.

The chain uses TRBV6-5 and TRBJ1-2; no clear D. Germline V CDR1 and CDR2: MNHEY, SVGAGI. The CDR3 totals 13 residues. Deletions cut 4 bases from V and 4 bases from J, with 10 bases between. This chain's CDR3 is CASSSTALYGYTF. The CDR3 nucleotides are TGTGCCAGCAGTTCCACAGCTCTCTATGGCTACACCTTC.

The V gene is TRBV5-1, the J gene TRBJ2-2; TRBD1 aligns across 8 bases. Per germline, CDR1 SGHRS and CDR2 YFSETQ. J lost 4 bases, V lost 4 bases, and 9 bases had no gene match. This CDR3 has 16 residues. The CDR3 reads CASSIAGGSGTGELFF. CDR3 in DNA: TGCGCCAGCAGCATAGCAGGGGGCTCTGGCACCGGGGAGCTGTTTTTT.

The V and J genes are TRBV5-1 and TRBJ2-2, with D perhaps assigned TRBD1 or TRBD2 (5 bases each). Per the germline V gene, CDR1 is SGHRS and CDR2 is YFSETQ. The CDR3 has 14 amino acids. Trimming removed 0 bases from V and 4 bases from J, with 7 bases in between. The CDR3 spells CASSLAGTTGELFF. In DNA form, the CDR3 reads TGCGCCAGCAGCTTGGCGGGGACCACCGGGGAGCTGTTTTTT.

The V call is TRBV30, the J call TRBJ1-1; TRBD1 might be the D (6 bases). Germline V CDR1 and CDR2: GTSNPN, SVGIG (reference sequence). The CDR3 has 20 residues. V was shortened by 0 bases and J by 5 bases, with 31 bases between the two germline ends. Here the CDR3 DNA reads TGTGCCTGGAGTGTACGAGTCTGGGATGGGGGGGCGCGTAGGGGTACTGAAGCTTTCTTT. This sequence encodes CAWSVRVWDGGARRGTEAFF.

This rearrangement joins TRBV5-5 to TRBJ1-5; 7 bases are shared with TRBD1. This CDR3 spans 16 amino acids. Germline V gene sequence: CDR1 SGHKS, CDR2 YYEKEE (reference sequence). The V segment lost 4 bases and the J segment 2 bases; nucleotides outside the gene matches: 9. CDR3 sequence reads: CASSAGGVAGNQPQHF. CDR3 nucleotide sequence: TGTGCCAGCAGCGCAGGGGGTGTGGCGGGCAATCAGCCCCAGCATTTT. The full variable domain, with the rest looked up from reference TRBV5-5 and TRBJ1-5, is DAGVTQSPTHLIKTRGQQVTLRCSPISGHKSVSWYQQVLGQGPQFIFQYYEKEERGRGNFPDRFSARQFPNYSSELNVNALLLGDSALYLCASSAGGVAGNQPQHFGDGTRLSIL.

The rearrangement uses TRBV27 and TRBJ2-5; maybe TRBD1 (6 bases). Germline CDR1 reads MNHEY; CDR2 reads SMNVEV (reference sequence). V was trimmed by 2 bases and J by 4 bases, leaving 14 bases between them. The CDR3 consists of 15 residues. As DNA, the CDR3 is TGTGCCAGCAGTTTAAGTGGGGGCGCCGTAGAGACCCAGTACTTC. Amino acids: CASSLSGGAVETQYF.

The V gene is TRBV11-2, the J gene TRBJ2-5; TRBD1 or TRBD2 may be the D gene (6 bases each). Germline CDR1 reads SGHAT; CDR2 reads FQNNGV. The ends were cut back, 1 base at V and 4 bases at J, with 13 bases in the middle. This CDR3 has 15 amino acids. This chain's CDR3 is CASSLVRRGRETQYF. The CDR3 region has the DNA TGTGCCAGCAGCTTAGTTCGTCGGGGGCGAGAGACCCAGTACTTC. The full variable domain, rest sourced from reference TRBV11-2 and TRBJ2-5, is EAGVAQSPRYKIIEKRQSVAFWCNPISGHATLYWYQQILGQGPKLLIQFQNNGVVDDSQLPKDRFSAERLKGVDSTLKIQPAKLEDSAVYLCASSLVRRGRETQYFGPGTRLLVL.

This clone was seen once. The chain is built from TRBV3-1 (or the pseudogene TRBV3-2) and TRBJ1-6, with D possibly TRBD1 on 6 matching bases. The CDR3 length is 19 residues. Trimming took off 1 base at V and 2 bases at J, with 18 bases between the two ends. Germline CDR1 reads LGHDT; CDR2 reads YNNKEL (reference sequence). The CDR3 coding sequence is TGTGCCAGCAGCCAAGCCAGGGGAACCCGGAGTCCCTATAATTCACCCCTCCACTTT. It yields the protein CASSQARGTRSPYNSPLHF.

Of note for this clone: This specimen includes other DNA sequences encoding the same CDR3. The chain links TRBV5-1 to TRBJ1-1; D gene uncertain. The germline gives CDR1 SGHRS, CDR2 YFSETQ. V was pared by 0 bases and J by 0 bases, with 3 bases between. The CDR3 loop spans 13 amino acids. DNA for the CDR3: TGCGCCAGCAGCTTGGGCATGAACACTGAAGCTTTCTTT. Its translation is CASSLGMNTEAFF.

The chain recombines TRBV5-8 with TRBJ1-5; a possible D gene is TRBD1 (5 bases). Trimming removed 4 bases from V and 6 bases from J, with 17 bases in between. Germline lookup yields CDR1 SGHTS and CDR2 YDEGEE. The CDR3 totals 15 residues. The CDR3 DNA follows: TGTGCCAGCAGCACCGGGACGGAAATGGGTCAGCCCCAGCATTTT. Protein: CASSTGTEMGQPQHF.

This sequence joins TRBV6-5 and TRBJ1-1, with D perhaps TRBD1 (6 bases). The CDR3 is made up of 15 amino acids. Germline CDR1 MNHEY, CDR2 SVGAGI. V lost 4 bases and J lost 8, with 20 bases in between. CDR3 sequence: CASSSSSWGAREAFF. CDR3 bases: TGTGCCAGCAGTTCTTCCTCTTGGGGGGCACGAGAAGCTTTCTTT.

This clone was detected once. The V gene is TRBV12-3 or TRBV12-4, the J gene TRBJ1-1, with no clear D. V was trimmed by 5 bases and J by 3 bases, leaving 10 bases between them. The CDR3 is made up of 13 amino acids. The chain's CDR3 is CASSGLGHTEAFF. DNA of the CDR3: TGTGCCAGCAGTGGATTAGGCCACACTGAAGCTTTCTTT.

This clone has more than one count but fewer than ten. The chain joins TRBV30 to TRBJ1-2; D gene ambiguous. V shed 0 bases and J shed 5 bases, with 10 bases lying between them. This CDR3 spans 13 amino acids. Germline V gene lookup returns CDR1 GTSNPN and CDR2 SVGIG (reference sequence). DNA of the CDR3: TGTGCCTGGAGTGTGAAAGGTACTTATGGCTACACCTTC. Protein product: CAWSVKGTYGYTF.

This chain connects TRBV24-1 to TRBJ1-5; D call uncertain. V lost 2 bases and J 5 bases, leaving 15 bases between the germline ends. In germline, CDR1 is KGHDR, CDR2 SFDVKD. This CDR3 is built from 16 residues. CDR3 region: CATSDSRLSPYQPQHF. Written as DNA, the CDR3 is TGTGCCACCAGTGATTCTCGGCTGTCCCCTTATCAGCCCCAGCATTTT.

This clone was seen only once. V and J are TRBV16 and TRBJ1-1, with D unresolved. CDR1 is KGHSY and CDR2 is FQNENV in the germline V gene. Trimming shortened V by 2 bases and J by 2 bases, and 9 bases separated the two germline ends. This CDR3 is built from 14 residues. The CDR3 spells CASSQAATNTEAFF. CDR3 nucleotide sequence: TGTGCCAGCAGCCAAGCAGCGACTAACACTGAAGCTTTCTTT.

The gene calls are TRBV11-2 and TRBJ2-3; 8 nucleotides align to TRBD1. The CDR3 is made up of 15 amino acids. Losses at the gene ends were 7 bases for V and 1 base for J; bases not matched to a gene: 7. Germline V CDR1 and CDR2: SGHAT, FQNNGV. This CDR3 is CASTSGTGRTDTQYF. CDR3 sequence (DNA): TGTGCCAGCACCTCCGGGACAGGACGCACAGATACGCAGTATTTT. Full variable domain (rest looked up from reference TRBV11-2 and TRBJ2-3): EAGVAQSPRYKIIEKRQSVAFWCNPISGHATLYWYQQILGQGPKLLIQFQNNGVVDDSQLPKDRFSAERLKGVDSTLKIQPAKLEDSAVYLCASTSGTGRTDTQYFGPGTRLTVL.

This rearrangement joins TRBV6-1 to TRBJ2-7, with 12 bases fitting TRBD1. The V and J ends lost 5 bases and 6 bases, in that order; junction bases with no gene match: 5. The CDR3 is made up of 14 amino acids. CDR1 MNHNS and CDR2 SASEGT come from the germline V gene. CDR3 coding DNA: TGTGCCAGCAGTAACAGGGACAGGGGGCTCGAGCAGTACTTC. Translating gives CASSNRDRGLEQYF.

The V gene is TRBV6-5, the J gene TRBJ2-7; the D is unclear. Trimming took off 9 bases at V and 5 bases at J, with 14 bases between the two ends. The CDR3 consists of 12 residues. CDR1 MNHEY and CDR2 SVGAGI come from the germline V gene. This chain's CDR3 is CASSMGLNEQYF. The CDR3 coding sequence is TGTGCCAGTAGCATGGGTCTAAACGAGCAGTACTTC.

The chain couples TRBV19 to TRBJ1-1; 8 positions match TRBD1. V lost 4 bases and J lost 5; bases outside the gene matches: 12. The CDR3 spans 16 residues. Germline V gives CDR1 LNHDA, CDR2 SQIVND (reference sequence). In DNA form, the CDR3 reads TGTGCCAGTAGTAGGTGGACAGGGACATCGGGGACTGAAGCTTTCTTT. It translates to CASSRWTGTSGTEAFF.

This clone was counted once. This chain links TRBV15 with TRBJ2-7; D gene unclear. Per the germline V gene, CDR1 is LNHNV and CDR2 is YYDKDF (reference sequence). The CDR3 length is 12 residues. V was clipped by 1 base and J by 7 bases, with 8 bases between them. The CDR3 region has the DNA TGTGCCACCAGCAGAGTCGGAGTTGAGCAGTACTTC. It encodes CATSRVGVEQYF.

This clone was seen only once. This chain connects TRBV12-3 or TRBV12-4 to TRBJ1-2, with 7 bases aligning to TRBD1. The CDR3 totals 13 residues. V was pared by 3 bases and J by 7 bases, with 5 bases of the junction left unmatched. The CDR3 sequence is CASSFGGGIGYTF. CDR3 in DNA: TGTGCCAGCAGTTTTGGAGGGGGCATTGGCTACACCTTC.

V gene TRBV7-2 combines with J gene TRBJ2-7, with D maybe TRBD1 (6 bases). CDR3 length: 14 residues. V shed 4 bases and J shed 0 bases, with 10 bases lying between them. Germline V gene lookup returns CDR1 SGHTA and CDR2 FQGNSA. DNA for the CDR3: TGTGCCAGCAGCTCTAACAGGGTCTCCTACGAGCAGTACTTC. Translation: CASSSNRVSYEQYF. The full variable domain, with the rest looked up from reference TRBV7-2 and TRBJ2-7, is GAGVSQSPSNKVTEKGKDVELRCDPISGHTALYWYRQSLGQGLEFLIYFQGNSAPDKSGLPSDRFSAERTGGSVSTLTIQRTQQEDSAVYLCASSSNRVSYEQYFGPGTRLTVT.

This clone was seen once. The chain employs TRBV7-2 and TRBJ1-1; tentative D call: TRBD1 (6 bases). Germline CDR1 SGHTA, CDR2 FQGNSA. This CDR3 contains 14 residues. The V end lost 4 bases, the J end lost 0 bases, and 9 bases lay between the germline ends. The CDR3 DNA follows: TGTGCCAGCAGCTACAGGACAGTGAACACTGAAGCTTTCTTT. Translating gives CASSYRTVNTEAFF. The full variable domain, rest sourced from reference TRBV7-2 and TRBJ1-1, is GAGVSQSPSNKVTEKGKDVELRCDPISGHTALYWYRQSLGQGLEFLIYFQGNSAPDKSGLPSDRFSAERTGGSVSTLTIQRTQQEDSAVYLCASSYRTVNTEAFFGQGTRLTVV.